One T cell receptor beta chain is described in this entry. Its antigen remains unidentified. No much larger clone exists at a distance of one base, and base qualities are not known. The time point label of this sample denotes: week 11, during vaccination. Every vaccine dose consisted of 300 ug of a 20-mer mutant IDH1 peptide in Montanide, administered subcutaneously together with topical imiquimod. Donors had newly diagnosed WHO grade 3 or 4 IDH1-mutant astrocytomas with loss of nuclear ATRX. The samples were drawn from NOA16, a multicentre, single-arm, open-label phase I trial in Germany that tested a mutant IDH1 peptide vaccine in humans for the first time. Genomic DNA for TCRB sequencing was isolated from EDTA blood with the DNeasy Blood and Tissue Kit. This record comes from a study of a mutant IDH1 vaccine in newly diagnosed glioma (dated by TCRdb to the early 2020s). Regarding the research as a whole: Patients were given eight vaccinations, in weeks 1, 3, 5, 7, 11, 15, 19 and 23, which matched visits V03 through V10. Vaccination began 4-6 weeks after radiotherapy alone, or alongside temozolomide cycles in the chemotherapy-containing groups. Of the 30 to 35 patients who were treated, around 62% were male and approximately 38% were female, and the mean age was approximately 40 years. Prior to enrollment, patients had been given standard therapy consisting of radiotherapy alone, temozolomide alone, or radiochemotherapy with temozolomide, with the combination given to most patients. Peripheral blood was collected at six visits: V03 (baseline), V05, V07, V10, V12 and V13. Longitudinal TCRB deep sequencing was performed for roughly 24 treated patients wherever samples were available for exploratory analyses. The study at large found these results: Immune responses induced by the vaccine were seen in roughly 92% of patients across multiple MHC alleles. The authors stated that sample limitations prevented analyses of patient blood samples from being reproduced. Availability determined which PBMC samples were chosen for TCRB deep sequencing. Pseudoprogression seemed to be unrelated to changes in the top peripheral T cell clonotypes found by TCRB sequencing.

Trimming takes 4 bases from V and 1 base from J, and the germline ends sit 13 bases apart. From the cysteine through the phenylalanine, the CDR3 covers 15 amino acids. Solely the CDR3 DNA is kept, with 45 bases framed from the first base. CDR1 and CDR2, per the germline V gene, are MGHRA and YSYEKL. The protocol used for the library was the immunoSEQ multiplex PCR assay. Following the manufacturer's protocol, the hsTCRB Kit was used to amplify rearranged TCR beta chain sequences. An Illumina MiSeq was used to sequence the TCRB libraries. As for how the authors treated the data: Demultiplexing, trimming and gene mapping were performed with the kit vendor's proprietary platform. Entries here come from immuneACCESS through TCRdb and include only in-frame sequences with V and J called. Some clones fail to appear in such tables; in the studies checked, an unresolved V gene covers under half of the shortfall, and the cause of the remainder is unknown. That table furnishes V, J and clone size, whereas the DNA furnished D and trimming. For this sample there are 110,000 or so clones; about nine tenths appear just once. Around 0.6% of the sample is held by the ten biggest clonotypes.

The V and J genes are TRBV4-1 and TRBJ1-1; a tentative D match to TRBD1 spans 6 bases. The TCR was taken from a woman aged 45 to 65 with glioma. Here the sequenced sample was PBMCs, taken from a glioma patient whose treatment included an IDH1 peptide vaccine. The CDR3 region has the sequence CASSRLETGNTEAFF. In nucleotides, the sequence is TGCGCCAGCAGCCGTCTGGAGACAGGGAACACTGAAGCTTTCTTT.